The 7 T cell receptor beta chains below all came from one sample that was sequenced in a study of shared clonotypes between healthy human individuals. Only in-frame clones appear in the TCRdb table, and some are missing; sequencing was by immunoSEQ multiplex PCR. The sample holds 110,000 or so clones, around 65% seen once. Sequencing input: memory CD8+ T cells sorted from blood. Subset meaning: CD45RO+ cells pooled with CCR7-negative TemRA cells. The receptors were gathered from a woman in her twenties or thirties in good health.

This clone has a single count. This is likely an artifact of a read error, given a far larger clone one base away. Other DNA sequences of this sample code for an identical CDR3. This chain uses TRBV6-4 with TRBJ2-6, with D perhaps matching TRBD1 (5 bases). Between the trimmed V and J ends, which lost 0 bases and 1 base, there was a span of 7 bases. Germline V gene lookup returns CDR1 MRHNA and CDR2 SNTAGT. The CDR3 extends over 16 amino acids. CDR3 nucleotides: TGTGCCAGCAGTGACTCGGCAGGGTCTGGGGCCAACGTCCTGACTTTC. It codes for CASSDSAGSGANVLTF.

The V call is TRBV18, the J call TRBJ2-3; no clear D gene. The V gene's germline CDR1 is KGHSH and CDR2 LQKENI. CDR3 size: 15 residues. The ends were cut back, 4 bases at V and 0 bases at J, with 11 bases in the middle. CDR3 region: CASSLIGTSTDTQYF. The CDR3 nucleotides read TGTGCCAGCTCACTTATCGGAACTAGCACAGATACGCAGTATTTT. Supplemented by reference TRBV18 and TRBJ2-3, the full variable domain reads NAGVMQNPRHLVRRRGQEARLRCSPMKGHSHVYWYRQLPEEGLKFMVYLQKENIIDESGMPKERFSAEFPKEGPSILRIQQVVRGDSAAYFCASSLIGTSTDTQYFGPGTRLTVL.

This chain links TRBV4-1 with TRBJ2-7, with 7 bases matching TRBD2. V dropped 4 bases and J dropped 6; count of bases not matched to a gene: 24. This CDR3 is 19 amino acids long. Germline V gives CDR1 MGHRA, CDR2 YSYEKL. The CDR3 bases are TGCGCCAGCAGCCTACACTTACGAGGGGCCAAAATGACGGGAGGCGAGCAGTACTTC. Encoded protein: CASSLHLRGAKMTGGEQYF.

The CDR3 DNA reads as TGTGCCAGCAGGTTCAAGGGGACGAACACTGAAGCTTTCTTT. It is translated as CASRFKGTNTEAFF. The gene calls are TRBV7-9 and TRBJ1-1; perhaps TRBD1 as D (5 bases). The CDR3 is 14 residues long. Germline-derived CDR1 and CDR2 are SEHNR and FQNEAQ (reference sequence). The V end lost 6 bases, the J end lost 1 base, and 12 bases lay between the germline ends.

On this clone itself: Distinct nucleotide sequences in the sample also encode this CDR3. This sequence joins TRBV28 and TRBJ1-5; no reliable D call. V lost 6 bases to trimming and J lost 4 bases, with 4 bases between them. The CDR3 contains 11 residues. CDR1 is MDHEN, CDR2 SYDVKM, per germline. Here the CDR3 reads CASSRNQPQHF. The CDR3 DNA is TGTGCCAGCAGCCGAAATCAGCCCCAGCATTTT.

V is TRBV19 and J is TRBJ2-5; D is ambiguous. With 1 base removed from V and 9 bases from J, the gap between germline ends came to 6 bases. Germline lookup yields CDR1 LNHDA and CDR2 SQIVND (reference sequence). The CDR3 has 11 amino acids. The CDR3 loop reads CASSIAPPQYF. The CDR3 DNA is TGTGCCAGTAGTATAGCCCCCCCCCAGTACTTC.

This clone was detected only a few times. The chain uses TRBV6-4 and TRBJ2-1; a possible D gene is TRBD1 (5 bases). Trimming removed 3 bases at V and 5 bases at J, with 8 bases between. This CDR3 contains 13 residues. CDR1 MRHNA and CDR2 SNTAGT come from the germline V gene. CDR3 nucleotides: TGTGCCAGCAGTGAAGACAGCCACAATGAGCAGTTCTTC. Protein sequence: CASSEDSHNEQFF.